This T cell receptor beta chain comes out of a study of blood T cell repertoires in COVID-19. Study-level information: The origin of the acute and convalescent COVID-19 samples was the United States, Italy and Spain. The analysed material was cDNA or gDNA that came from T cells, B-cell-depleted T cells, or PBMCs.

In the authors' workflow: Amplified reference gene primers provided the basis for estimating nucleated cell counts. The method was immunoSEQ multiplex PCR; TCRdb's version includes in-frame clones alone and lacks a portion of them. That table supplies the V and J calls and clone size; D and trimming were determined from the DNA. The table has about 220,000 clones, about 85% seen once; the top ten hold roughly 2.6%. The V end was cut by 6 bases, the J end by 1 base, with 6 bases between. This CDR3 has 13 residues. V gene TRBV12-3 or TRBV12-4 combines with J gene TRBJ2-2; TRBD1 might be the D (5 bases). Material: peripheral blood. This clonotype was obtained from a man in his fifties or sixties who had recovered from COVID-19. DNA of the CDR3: TGTGCCAGCAGACAGGTGAACACCGGGGAGCTGTTTTTT. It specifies CASRQVNTGELFF.